The 3 T cell receptor beta chains presented below share a single source sample, sequenced in a study of T cells in localized non-small cell lung cancer. The assay was immunoSEQ multiplex PCR, and TCRdb's table has in-frame clones only and misses some. Here the sample spans under 50,000 clones, 81% being singletons. The specimen comprised peripheral blood mononuclear cells, sampled before any cancer treatment. These receptor sequences come from a man aged 35 to 69 with stage III lung adenocarcinoma.

This clone was observed a handful of times. This sequence joins TRBV15 and TRBJ2-7; D is unclear. V was clipped by 0 bases and J by 3 bases, with 12 bases between them. The CDR3 contains 15 residues. Germline V gene lookup returns CDR1 LNHNV and CDR2 YYDKDF (reference sequence). DNA for the CDR3: TGTGCCACCAGCAGAGAATCTTCCGCCCTCTACGAGCAGTACTTC. Its protein product is CATSRESSALYEQYF.

This clone was observed a single time. The chain combines TRBV9 with TRBJ2-1, with 10 bases lining up with TRBD2. The V gene's germline CDR1 is SGDLS and CDR2 YYNGEE. The CDR3 covers 16 residues. V shed 0 bases and J 6 bases; nucleotides not matched to a gene: 6. This chain's CDR3 is CASSVGLAGVGNEQFF. CDR3 DNA: TGTGCCAGCAGCGTAGGTCTAGCGGGGGTGGGCAATGAGCAGTTCTTC.

The V call is TRBV9, the J call TRBJ2-7; D is unresolved. The CDR3 runs to 15 residues. V was trimmed by 0 bases and J by 3 bases, leaving 13 bases between them. Germline V gene lookup returns CDR1 SGDLS and CDR2 YYNGEE. The CDR3 loop reads CASSVGMETHYEQYF. CDR3 coding DNA: TGTGCCAGCAGCGTAGGGATGGAGACCCACTACGAGCAGTACTTC. The full variable domain, rest sourced from reference TRBV9 and TRBJ2-7, is DSGVTQTPKHLITATGQRVTLRCSPRSGDLSVYWYQQSLDQGLQFLIQYYNGEERAKGNILERFSAQQFPDLHSELNLSSLELGDSALYFCASSVGMETHYEQYFGPGTRLTVT.